This is a list of T cell receptor beta chains from one sample in a study of blood T cell repertoires in COVID-19. Sequencing used immunoSEQ multiplex PCR; TCRdb keeps in-frame clones, though not all of them. Here the sample spans around 300,000 clones, 80% to 90% being singletons. Sequences were obtained from PBMCs or T cells enriched from blood (not recorded which). Receptors were obtained from a man aged 25 to 40 who had recovered from COVID-19. The CDR3 runs from the conserved cysteine through the conserved F or W. Fields, in order: V gene, J gene, clone size, D gene, CDR3 DNA, CDR3 protein. The D gene is left open where the match is weak. Not every row has a clone size; where given, it reads once, few, many or a size class.

TRBV10-3	TRBJ2-7	.	.	TGTGCCATCAGTGAGTCGTACCGGGGAGCTGAGCAGTACTTC	CAISESYRGAEQYF
TRBV5-4	TRBJ1-3	.	.	TGTGCCAGCAGCTTGGTCTCCGGGACAAGAAACACCATATATTTT	CASSLVSGTRNTIYF
TRBV27	TRBJ2-7	once	.	TGTGCCAGCAGCCGGTCTGGGGGCAGTGGAACCTACGAGCAGTACTTC	CASSRSGGSGTYEQYF
TRBV2	TRBJ1-5	many	.	TGTGCCAGCAGACGAGATAGCAATCAGCCCCAGCATTTT	CASRRDSNQPQHF
TRBV10-3	TRBJ2-5	.	.	TGTGCCATCAGTGAATCCCTACAAGAGACCCAGTACTTC	CAISESLQETQYF
TRBV27	TRBJ2-7	.	TRBD2	TGTGCCAGCAGTTTATTCGGGGGGTCCTACGAGCAGTACTTC	CASSLFGGSYEQYF
TRBV28	TRBJ2-1	.	TRBD1	TGTGCCAGCAGTTTAACAGGGGGACGGGGTGAGCAGTTCTTC	CASSLTGGRGEQFF
TRBV10-1	TRBJ2-3	.	TRBD1	TGCGCCAGCAGTGAGGACAGGGCTATAGGTACGCAGTATTTT	CASSEDRAIGTQYF
TRBV19	TRBJ2-4	.	TRBD1	TGTGCCAGTAGTAGATCCGGGACAGACTCCTTCACACTAGCCAAAAACATTCAGTACTTC	CASSRSGTDSFTLAKNIQYF
TRBV19	TRBJ1-6	.	TRBD1	TGTGCCAGTAGAGGGACAGATTATAATTCACCCCTCCACTTT	CASRGTDYNSPLHF
TRBV9	TRBJ1-5	.	.	TGTGCCAGCAGCGTGGACGACTACAATCAGCCCCAGCATTTT	CASSVDDYNQPQHF
TRBV28	TRBJ2-1	.	.	TGTGCCAGCAGTTACAACCATGAGCAGTTCTTC	CASSYNHEQFF
TRBV20-1	TRBJ1-3	.	.	TGCAGTGCCCACTCTGGAAACACCATATATTTT	CSAHSGNTIYF
TRBV7-2	TRBJ1-6	.	TRBD1	TGTGCCAGCAGCCCAACACAGGGGCAGGTAACACCCCTCCACTTT	CASSPTQGQVTPLHF
TRBV13	TRBJ1-2	.	TRBD1	TGTGCCAGCAGCCGTCGGACAGGACTGAACTATGGCTACACCTTC	CASSRRTGLNYGYTF
TRBV28	TRBJ1-5	.	.	TGTGCCAGCAGTTTATTGGGTCAGGGTAGCAATCAGCCCCAGCATTTT	CASSLLGQGSNQPQHF
TRBV13	TRBJ2-7	.	TRBD2	TGTGCCAGCAGCCCCATTAACGGGGGGGTGGGGGAGCAGTACTTC	CASSPINGGVGEQYF
TRBV19	TRBJ2-1	.	TRBD1	TGTGCCAGTAGTATAAGAGGGGGCCCCTACAATGAGCAGTTCTTC	CASSIRGGPYNEQFF
TRBV19	TRBJ2-7	.	.	TGTGCCAGTGGGGACACAACCTACGAGCAGTACTTC	CASGDTTYEQYF
TRBV6-5	TRBJ2-2	once	TRBD2	TGTGCCAGCAGTTATCGGCGGGGGGGCCCCACCGGGGAGCTGTTTTTT	CASSYRRGGPTGELFF
TRBV2	TRBJ1-6	once	.	TGTGCCAGCAGTGAAGGCGGGACGGTTTCACCCCTCCACTTT	CASSEGGTVSPLHF
TRBV19	TRBJ1-2	few	TRBD1	TGTGCCAGTAGTCCCTGGGACAGGGGATACTATGGCTACACCTTC	CASSPWDRGYYGYTF
TRBV7-3	TRBJ2-7	.	.	TGTGCCAGCAGCTTAACTGGGGGCGGCTACGAGCAGTACTTC	CASSLTGGGYEQYF